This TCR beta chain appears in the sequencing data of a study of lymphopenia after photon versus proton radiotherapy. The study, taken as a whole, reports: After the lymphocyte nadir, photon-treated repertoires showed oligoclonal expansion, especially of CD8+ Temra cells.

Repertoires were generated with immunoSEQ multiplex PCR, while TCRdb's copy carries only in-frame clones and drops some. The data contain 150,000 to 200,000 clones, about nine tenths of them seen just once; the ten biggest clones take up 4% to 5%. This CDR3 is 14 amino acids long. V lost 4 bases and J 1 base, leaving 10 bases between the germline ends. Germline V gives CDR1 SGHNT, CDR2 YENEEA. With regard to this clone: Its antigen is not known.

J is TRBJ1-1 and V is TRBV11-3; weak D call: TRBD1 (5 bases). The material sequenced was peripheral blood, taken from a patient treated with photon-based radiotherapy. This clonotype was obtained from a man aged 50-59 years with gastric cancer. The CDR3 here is CASSSGGGNTEAFF. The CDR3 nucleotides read TGTGCCAGCAGCTCCGGGGGTGGGAACACTGAAGCTTTCTTT.